This is a list of T cell receptor beta chains from one sample in a study of T cell responses to AZD1222 COVID-19 vaccine. Generated by immunoSEQ multiplex PCR, the TCRdb table keeps only in-frame clones and is missing some. This table has about 50,000 clones, around 80% appearing once. The sample here was peripheral blood, taken 28 days after the second AZD1222 dose. These receptors all stem from an adult who received the AZD1222 COVID-19 vaccine. Each CDR3 is given with its conserved first and last residue. D genes are given only for firm matches. A row's size may be missing; if present it is once, few, many or a size class.

clone_size,j_call,v_call,d_call,cdr3_nt,cdr3_aa
few,TRBJ1-1,TRBV19,.,TGTGCCAGTAGTAGCCCCGGGGGGTACACTGAAGCTTTCTTT,CASSSPGGYTEAFF
.,TRBJ2-3,TRBV29-1,.,TGCAGCGTTGCCCACTCCGCAGGGACCACAGATACGCAGTATTTT,CSVAHSAGTTDTQYF
few,TRBJ2-2,TRBV7-9,.,TGTGCCAGCAGCTTGGAGGGGTCCGGGGAGCTGTTTTTT,CASSLEGSGELFF
.,TRBJ2-2,TRBV5-1,TRBD1,TGCGCCAGCAGCCCGGGACAGGGGGAGAGGGAGCTGTTTTTT,CASSPGQGERELFF
.,TRBJ1-1,TRBV5-1,TRBD1,TGCGCCAGCAGCTTTCAGGGGGCAGTTGAAGCTTTCTTT,CASSFQGAVEAFF
once,TRBJ2-2,TRBV3-1/TRBV3-2,.,TGTGCCAGCAGCCTGGGGGGTAACACCGGGGAGCTGTTTTTT,CASSLGGNTGELFF
.,TRBJ1-1,TRBV27,TRBD1,TGTGCCAGCAGTTTATTGGGACAGGGGTACCTTCTGAACACTGAAGCTTTCTTT,CASSLLGQGYLLNTEAFF
.,TRBJ2-2,TRBV13,.,TGTGCCAGCACTCTCCTGAGCGGCGCGAACACCGGGGAGCTGTTTTTT,CASTLLSGANTGELFF
.,TRBJ2-5,TRBV3-1/TRBV3-2,TRBD2,TGTGCCAGCAGCCCGACTAGCGGGTGGGAGACCCAGTACTTC,CASSPTSGWETQYF
.,TRBJ1-5,TRBV18,.,TGTGCCAGCTCTCCACAGGGAGGCGGCAATCAGCCCCAGCATTTT,CASSPQGGGNQPQHF
few,TRBJ2-5,TRBV5-1,TRBD1,TGCGCCAGCAGCCCCGACAGGGTCGAAGAGACCCAGTACTTC,CASSPDRVEETQYF
.,TRBJ1-2,TRBV11-1,TRBD1,TGTGCCAGCAGCGGGACAGGGGGAAACTATGGCTACACCTTC,CASSGTGGNYGYTF
.,TRBJ1-2,TRBV5-1,TRBD1,TGCGCCAGCAGCTTTGGGGGGCCAGGGGGCGGTGGCTACACCTTC,CASSFGGPGGGGYTF
.,TRBJ1-1,TRBV6-6,.,TGTGCCAGCAGTTACTCTATTGGACAGACATCTGAAGCTTTCTTT,CASSYSIGQTSEAFF
.,TRBJ1-1,TRBV18,.,TGTGCCAGCTCACCAGTGAATCTCAAGGGGACTGAAGCTTTCTTT,CASSPVNLKGTEAFF
once,TRBJ1-2,TRBV6-5,TRBD1,TGTGCCAGCAGTCGACAGGGGAGCTATGGCTACACCTTC,CASSRQGSYGYTF
.,TRBJ2-1,TRBV2,TRBD2,TGTGCCAGCAGGGCGGGACTAGCGGGGGGTTCCTACAATGAGCAGTTCTTC,CASRAGLAGGSYNEQFF
once,TRBJ2-5,TRBV9,TRBD2,TGTGCCAGCAGAGCTAGCGGGGAAGAGACCCAGTACTTC,CASRASGEETQYF
.,TRBJ2-7,TRBV5-4,TRBD2,TGTGCCAGCAGCTCCCTAGCGGGAGCTAGAGAGCAGTACTTC,CASSSLAGAREQYF
once,TRBJ1-1,TRBV6-2/TRBV6-3,.,TGTGCCAGCAGTCCCAATCCTAAGGTGGGCACTGAAGCTTTCTTT,CASSPNPKVGTEAFF
once,TRBJ1-1,TRBV6-5,.,TGTGCCAGCAGAGGAACCTCTATGAACACTGAAGCTTTCTTT,CASRGTSMNTEAFF